Presented here are 9 T cell receptor beta chains from one specimen sequenced in a study of T cells after yellow fever vaccination. TCRdb processed the 5' RACE reads anew with MiXCR; each CDR3 protein has one entry. Here the sample spans about 630,000 distinct CDR3 sequences, roughly an eighth being singletons. The sequencing here drew on PBMCs, taken on the day of the yellow fever booster vaccination. These receptors were obtained from a man aged 25 to 45 who received the YFV17D yellow fever vaccine.

This clonotype appeared a few times. The DNA for the CDR3 is TGTGCCAGTAGGAGTACAGGGCCCGGAAACAATGAGCAGTTCTTC. Translation gives CASRSTGPGNNEQFF. The chain has TRBV19 and TRBJ2-1; TRBD1 is a possible D gene (6 bases). The CDR3 extends over 15 amino acids. Germline assignment: CDR1 LNHDA and CDR2 SQIVND (reference sequence). With 6 bases removed from V and 5 bases from J, the gap between germline ends came to 17 bases.

This clonotype was found many times. The chain couples TRBV7-8 to TRBJ2-2, with D unresolved. The CDR3 sequence is 17 residues long. The V end was cut by 3 bases, the J end by 0 bases, with 14 bases between. Germline loops: CDR1 SGHVS, CDR2 FQNEAQ. CDR3 in DNA: TGTGCCAGCAGCTTCAAAGCTAGGTTCGCGAACACCGGGGAGCTGTTTTTT. This codes for CASSFKARFANTGELFF.

This clonotype was counted only a few times. The chain combines TRBV29-1 with TRBJ2-5, with 7 bases identical to TRBD2. CDR1 and CDR2 (germline): SQVTM, ANQGSEA. The CDR3 runs to 17 residues. The J segment lost 5 bases and the V segment lost 6 bases, leaving 21 bases of the junction unmatched. The CDR3 here is CSVVAAGASLKGETQYF. In nucleotides, the CDR3 is TGCAGCGTAGTCGCCGCGGGAGCTAGCCTGAAGGGGGAGACCCAGTACTTC. The full variable domain, in which reference TRBV29-1 and TRBJ2-5 provide the parts outside the CDR3, is SAVISQKPSRDICQRGTSLTIQCQVDSQVTMMFWYRQQPGQSLTLIATANQGSEATYESGFVIDKFPISRPNLTFSTLTVSNMSPEDSSIYLCSVVAAGASLKGETQYFGPGTRLLVL.

V gene TRBV19 combines with J gene TRBJ1-3; D remains unclear. CDR1 is LNHDA, CDR2 SQIVND, per germline (reference sequence). V lost 5 bases and J 11 bases, leaving 16 bases between the germline ends. This CDR3 comprises 13 residues. The CDR3 sequence: CASSDNGGKAIYF. DNA of the CDR3: TGTGCCAGTAGTGACAACGGCGGGAAGGCCATATATTTT.

This clonotype was detected only a few times. The chain is built from TRBV29-1 and TRBJ1-2, with 9 bases matching TRBD1. V was clipped by 7 bases and J by 4 bases; unmatched bases: 19. The germline gives CDR1 SQVTM, CDR2 ANQGSEA. The CDR3 runs to 17 residues. The CDR3, as DNA: TGCAGCGCCGACCTGGGGACCACCGGGACAGGGAGCTATGGCTACACCTTC. Protein product: CSADLGTTGTGSYGYTF.

This clonotype was seen repeatedly, ten times or more. The chain employs TRBV3-1 and TRBJ2-1; tentatively, D is TRBD2 (6 bases). V was trimmed by 4 bases and J by 6 bases, leaving 10 bases between them. Per germline, CDR1 LGHDT and CDR2 YNNKEL (reference sequence). This CDR3 spans 13 amino acids. The CDR3 region is CASSLAVINEQFF. The CDR3 nucleotides are TGTGCCAGCAGCCTAGCGGTGATCAATGAGCAGTTCTTC.

This clonotype was picked up a small number of times. The chain links TRBV6-5 to TRBJ1-1; TRBD1 matches at 11 bases. V was pared by 5 bases and J by 4 bases, with 9 bases of the junction left unmatched. CDR1 is MNHEY, CDR2 SVGAGI, per germline. This CDR3 is 16 amino acids long. CDR3 coding DNA: TGTGCCAGCAGTCGGTCAGGGACAGGGGGGAGCACTGAAGCTTTCTTT. It yields the protein CASSRSGTGGSTEAFF.

This chain joins TRBV20-1 and TRBJ2-4; D gene uncertain. The CDR3 extends over 14 amino acids. The germline CDR1 and CDR2 sequences are DFQATT and SNEGSKA (reference sequence). V lost 3 bases to trimming and J lost 3 bases, with 12 bases between them. The CDR3, as DNA: TGCAGTGCTAGCCCCGCTAGAGGCAAAAACATTCAGTACTTC. Its protein is CSASPARGKNIQYF.

This clonotype has at least ten counts. CDR3 sequence reads: CASSFLGNEQFF. The CDR3 nucleotides read TGTGCCAGCAGTTTTTTGGGTAATGAGCAGTTCTTC. The chain recombines TRBV27 with TRBJ2-1; D gene uncertain. There are 12 residues in the CDR3. CDR1 and CDR2 from the germline V gene are MNHEY and SMNVEV (reference sequence). V was clipped by 3 bases and J by 7 bases, with 7 bases between them.